This passage covers 2 T cell receptor beta chains from one sample sequenced in a study of blood T cells in healthy people across ages. PCR was performed a second time for about 7 to 12 cycles using a sample-barcoded 5' primer and a J-beta primer mix. TCRdb re-called the 5' RACE reads with MiXCR, one entry per CDR3 protein. Of roughly 930,000 distinct CDR3 sequences listed, roughly 52% are singletons. Material for sequencing was blood. The receptors were sampled from a man aged 25 to 40 in good health.

This chain joins TRBV4-2 and TRBJ2-4, with a possible D match to TRBD1 (6 bases). This CDR3 spans 19 amino acids. Looked up from germline, CDR1 is LGHNA and CDR2 is YNFKEQ. Deletions cut 2 bases from V and 0 bases from J, with 20 bases between. Written as DNA, the CDR3 is TGTGCCAGCAGCCAATCTACATGGACAGCCGATCTAGCCAAAAACATTCAGTACTTC. The encoded protein is CASSQSTWTADLAKNIQYF.

Only a few counts were recorded for this clonotype. The V and J genes are TRBV11-2 and TRBJ2-1, with a weak D call TRBD1 (6 bases). TRBJ2-7 matches the DNA end more closely, so the J call is doubtful. Germline CDR1 SGHAT, CDR2 FQNNGV. The CDR3 sequence is 12 residues long. The chain's CDR3 is CASSAQGFEQYF. For the CDR3, the DNA is TGTGCCAGCAGCGCCCAGGGGTTTGAGCAGTACTTC.